This T cell receptor beta chain was sequenced in a study of identical twins. In this sample, this clonotype turned up a few times. Its antigen is unknown. Everyone who donated was a healthy Caucasian. TCRdb fed the 5' RACE reads into MiXCR, producing one record per CDR3 protein. Of hundreds of thousands of distinct CDR3 sequences listed, around 9.6% are singletons. Germline V gene lookup returns CDR1 SGHRS and CDR2 YFSETQ. V shed 1 base, J shed 5 bases, and the junction held 5 bases outside the gene matches. The CDR3 spans 15 residues. Study findings and constraints: Excess twin sharing in beta out-of-frame sequences was weaker.

The gene calls are TRBV5-1 and TRBJ2-2; 7 nucleotides align to TRBD2. The source is a woman aged 18-30 years in good health. Sequencing was done on a sample of memory (CD45RO+) T cells sorted from blood. The CDR3 here is CASSLQAGYTGELFF. The CDR3 DNA is TGCGCCAGCAGCTTGCAAGCGGGATATACCGGGGAGCTGTTTTTT.